These T cell receptor beta chains were read from a single sample in a study of T cell changes during pregnancy in multiple sclerosis. TCRdb keeps only in-frame clones here, not all; method: immunoSEQ multiplex PCR. The sample consists of around 40,000 clones, approximately 92% of them appearing once. Sequenced here: CD4+ T cells from peripheral blood mononuclear cells, sampled in the first trimester of pregnancy. The receptors stem from a female donor with multiple sclerosis, enrolled in a pregnancy study. Each CDR3 is given without its conserved first and last residue.

TRBV5-1	TRBJ2-3	ASSLVTGGTDTQY
TRBV6-5	TRBJ2-2	ASSPGTTNTGELF
TRBV6-5	TRBJ2-7	ASSYGEGTHEQY
TRBV7-2	TRBJ2-1	ASSLEGHPQF
TRBV14	TRBJ1-2	ASSQPGKYGYT
TRBV11-1	TRBJ2-1	ASSLAQYNEQF
TRBV5-1	TRBJ2-7	ASSLAPSGPPGYEQY
TRBV6-5	TRBJ2-7	ASSYRDRGFYEQY
TRBV2	TRBJ2-3	ASSEQGSDTQY
TRBV30	TRBJ2-1	AWTSDHNEQF
TRBV13	TRBJ1-3	ASSLWGAGNTIY
TRBV5-1	TRBJ2-7	ASSSVQTGIDEQY
TRBV18	TRBJ2-3	ASSREDRGTDTQY
TRBV27	TRBJ2-3	ASRRLAGVSTDTQY
TRBV9	TRBJ1-1	ASNMWGENTEAF
TRBV19	TRBJ2-7	ASSPRGSGSSYEQY
TRBV28	TRBJ2-1	ASTGAGGPLREQF
TRBV7-2	TRBJ2-3	ASSLGSGRTDTQY
TRBV7-9	TRBJ2-3	ASRSGSGSVDTQY
TRBV4-3	TRBJ1-2	ASSPDRDYGYT
TRBV18	TRBJ2-3	ASSPPLGTGTDTQY
TRBV6-1	TRBJ2-1	ASRPTGYNEQF
TRBV10-3	TRBJ1-1	ASTGIGTEAF
TRBV5-1	TRBJ2-1	ASTSLGESSYNEQF
TRBV5-4	TRBJ2-7	ASSLIDSYEQY
TRBV6-6	TRBJ1-5	ASSETGTSNQPQH
TRBV6-5	TRBJ1-4	ASRTLGAEKLF
TRBV15	TRBJ2-3	ATSNSGRVADTQY
TRBV10-3	TRBJ2-2	AIRDRDDGELF
TRBV11-2	TRBJ2-1	ASRRLRRPNEQF
TRBV28	TRBJ2-1	ASSLWGQTPLYEQF
TRBV28	TRBJ1-2	AIRRTGVYGYT
TRBV30	TRBJ1-5	ACSRDRDQPQH
TRBV5-1	TRBJ2-2	ASSGTGVTGELF
TRBV5-4	TRBJ2-3	ASSFTRDYLGTDTQY
TRBV28	TRBJ2-7	ASSLTSSYEQY
TRBV11-2	TRBJ2-1	ASSPPPSSRLVRNEQF
TRBV6-1	TRBJ2-7	ASSEVGPRGTRVREQY
TRBV19	TRBJ1-2	ASSVGTGANYGYT
TRBV7-6	TRBJ1-3	ASSLGPGVVGNTIY
TRBV4-2	TRBJ2-1	ASSRGTSDNEQF
TRBV5-1	TRBJ2-1	ASSLRTSGRAGGEQF
TRBV5-1	TRBJ1-5	AIPVGGGNQPQH
TRBV2	TRBJ2-3	ASNRDRPDTQY
TRBV7-2	TRBJ2-1	ASSSAGTSSYNEQF
TRBV14	TRBJ2-7	ASSQDSRARY
TRBV6-5	TRBJ1-2	ASSYSPTGLGGYT
TRBV19	TRBJ2-4	ASSIARRARENIQY
TRBV2	TRBJ2-3	ASRSGVDGTQY
TRBV6-4	TRBJ2-1	ASSDSLAGVDEQF